Detailed here is one T cell receptor (beta chain). This clone is described as medium-sized (0.01 to 0.1%). No cognate antigen has been identified for it. No much larger clone exists at a distance of one base, and base qualities are not known. Rearranged CDR3 beta regions were amplified from genomic DNA with multiplex V and J primers using the immunoSEQ TRB Survey service. To keep depth equal across samples, survey-level sequencing depth of up to 500,000 reads per sample was applied. Libraries were purified and pooled, and sequencing was performed on Illumina technology. As for how the authors treated the data: Productive clonality, sample overlap, pairwise scatters, CDR3 beta length, V/D/J gene usage and productiveness were all assessed with the immunoSEQ online tools. Calculated diversity was the number of unique rearrangements divided by total templates times 100; Shannon and Simpson indices were also computed. Principal component analysis used the R prcomp function and ggbiplot package on Z-score normalized data. Morisita's index was used to measure clonal overlap between blood and rectum within each subject. The clones in this table, taken by TCRdb from immuneACCESS, are in-frame only. Not every clone is retained; where verified, under half of the shortfall comes from an unresolved V gene, and the cause of the rest is unknown. For V, J and clone size, that table is used; D and trimming come from the DNA. This sample has tens of thousands of clones in its table, and around 64% of those were observed once. Together, the top ten hold around 16% of the sample.

Based on the germline V gene, the CDR1 and CDR2 sequences are SQVTM and ANQGSEA. The CDR3, cysteine through phenylalanine, is 12 amino acids long. Left in the record is the CDR3 DNA by itself, 36 bases read in frame from the first base. V drops 4 bases and J drops 0 bases, leaving 7 bases in between. During colonoscopy, one to two pinch biopsies were obtained from the rectum for research. Before the diagnostic colonoscopy, none of the ulcerative colitis patients had been given any immunosuppressive medication. Before DNA was isolated, the rectal biopsies underwent proteinase K digestion. The Wizard kit (Promega) was used to extract genomic DNA from the blood and intestinal samples. These data come from a study of pediatric ulcerative colitis (dated by TCRdb to the late 2010s). About the study as a whole: Several ulcerative colitis patients had pancolitis and two had left-sided colitis, with histology consistent with ulcerative colitis in all. From fewer than ten newly diagnosed, treatment-naive pediatric ulcerative colitis patients and a handful of non-IBD control children, paired blood and rectal samples were collected. By Pediatric Ulcerative Colitis Activity Index, a couple of patients had mild disease, four had moderate disease and three had acute severe colitis.

The investigation overall reported the following: Features of the rectal repertoire distinguished controls, mild-moderate colitis patients and acute severe colitis patients, and in acute severe colitis rectal diversity was lower because of clonal expansions. T cells from blood may have been included in the rectal pinch biopsies, particularly in patients with overt colitis. A couple of rectal CDR3 clonotypes turned up in every ulcerative colitis patient but in none of the controls. Because repertoires were derived from total lymphocyte DNA, patterns in rare subsets such as regulatory T cells may not have been reflected. A couple of patients' blood samples yielded substantially fewer templates for technical reasons and were excluded from blood-rectal overlap analysis. With only a handful of individuals, the healthy control group was small. Significantly higher autologous blood-rectal clonal overlap was found in ulcerative colitis patients than in controls, which suggested increased T cell trafficking to inflamed tissue.

The source material was gut tissue. The receptor comes from a boy between 5 and 17 years old with severe ulcerative colitis. The rearrangement joined TRBV29-1 to TRBJ2-7; the D gene assignment is ambiguous. The bases read TGCAGCGTTGGGGCCAGCTCCTACGAGCAGTACTTC. Translated, this gives CSVGASSYEQYF.